The 18 T cell receptor beta chains in this list originate from one sample, sequenced in a study of shared clonotypes between healthy human individuals (dated by TCRdb to about 2020). Library construction relied on the immunoSEQ multiplex PCR assay. Imported from immuneACCESS, the table was reduced by TCRdb to in-frame sequences with V and J called. These copies leave out some clones; in studies compared against another copy, an unresolved V gene accounts for under half, and the cause of the remainder is not known. The sample has approximately 1.4 million clones on record, around 98% of them singletons. About 0.45% of the sample goes to the ten largest clones. The specimen sequenced was naive CD4+ T cells sorted from blood. This specimen's cell subset or site label, per the study, means: CD45RA+ positively selected. The receptors were sampled from a man aged 30 to 39 in good health.

The chain couples TRBV2 to TRBJ2-5; TRBD1 might be the D (5 bases). CDR3 length equals 15 residues. Trimming shortened V by 0 bases and J by 5 bases, and 13 bases separated the two germline ends. In germline, CDR1 is SNHLY, CDR2 FYNNEI. The CDR3 loop reads CASSEALGRRETQYF. DNA of the CDR3: TGTGCCAGCAGTGAAGCGCTGGGGCGACGGGAGACCCAGTACTTC.

V usage is TRBV6-6 and J usage is TRBJ2-5; D ambiguous. With 7 bases removed from V and 5 bases from J, the gap between germline ends came to 14 bases. This CDR3 contains 13 residues. Looked up from germline, CDR1 is MNHNY and CDR2 is SVGAGI (reference sequence). CDR3 sequence reads: CASTPRPKETQYF. CDR3 coding DNA: TGTGCCAGCACCCCCCGCCCGAAGGAGACCCAGTACTTC.

This rearrangement joins TRBV7-2 to TRBJ2-7; the match to TRBD2 covers 12 bases. Germline V gene lookup returns CDR1 SGHTA and CDR2 FQGNSA. There are 15 residues in the CDR3. Trimming took 0 bases from V and 7 from J; bases not matched to a gene: 4. CDR3 DNA sequence: TGTGCCAGCAGCTTAGCGGCACTAGCGGGAGGTGAGCAGTACTTC. Its protein is CASSLAALAGGEQYF.

The V call is TRBV5-1, the J call TRBJ2-3; TRBD2 matches 8 bases. CDR3 length: 16 amino acids. Trimming removed 4 bases from V and 3 bases from J; junction bases left unmatched: 10. Germline V gene sequence: CDR1 SGHRS, CDR2 YFSETQ. The CDR3: CASSPLGSGSTDTQYF. DNA for the CDR3: TGCGCCAGCAGCCCTTTGGGAAGCGGGAGTACAGATACGCAGTATTTT.

CDR3 region: CASSPGPKISNQPQHF. The CDR3 DNA follows: TGCGCCAGCAGCCCCGGACCCAAGATTAGCAATCAGCCCCAGCATTTT. V usage is TRBV5-1 and J usage is TRBJ1-5; D is unresolved. There are 16 residues in the CDR3. The germline V gene has CDR1 SGHRS and CDR2 YFSETQ. V lost 4 bases and J lost 0, with 14 bases in between.

The chain carries TRBV7-2 and TRBJ2-1, with D hard to call. The CDR3 contains 13 residues. The germline gives CDR1 SGHTA, CDR2 FQGNSA. The V end lost 1 base, the J end lost 12 bases, and 13 bases lay between the germline ends. CDR3 in amino acids: CASSLERLSAQFF. The CDR3 region has the DNA TGTGCCAGCAGCTTAGAACGGCTCTCGGCGCAGTTCTTC.

The V call is TRBV9, the J call TRBJ1-2, with unresolved D. CDR3 length: 17 amino acids. Trimming stripped 0 bases from V and 0 bases from J, with 15 bases between. CDR1 is SGDLS and CDR2 is YYNGEE in the germline V gene. CDR3 sequence: CASSVDGRAGANYGYTF. CDR3 nucleotide sequence: TGTGCCAGCAGCGTAGACGGGAGGGCTGGAGCTAACTATGGCTACACCTTC.

V gene TRBV28 combines with J gene TRBJ2-7; D perhaps matches TRBD1 (6 bases). The CDR3 has 15 amino acids. The V end lost 3 bases, the J end lost 3 bases, and 15 bases lay between the germline ends. Germline V CDR1 and CDR2: MDHEN, SYDVKM. Written as DNA, the CDR3 is TGTGCCAGCAGTTTCCGTCCGGGACAAGGCTACGAGCAGTACTTC. This encodes CASSFRPGQGYEQYF. Full variable domain (outside the CDR3, taken from reference TRBV28 and TRBJ2-7): DVKVTQSSRYLVKRTGEKVFLECVQDMDHENMFWYRQDPGLGLRLIYFSYDVKMKEKGDIPEGYSVSREKKERFSLILESASTNQTSMYLCASSFRPGQGYEQYFGPGTRLTVT.

The rearrangement links TRBV5-1 to TRBJ2-3; no clear D gene. Trimming shortened V by 0 bases and J by 0 bases, and 8 bases separated the two germline ends. CDR1 is SGHRS and CDR2 is YFSETQ in the germline V gene. This CDR3 is built from 15 residues. DNA of the CDR3: TGCGCCAGCAGCTTGGTTCGGTCTAGCACAGATACGCAGTATTTT. It yields the protein CASSLVRSSTDTQYF.

This chain connects TRBV9 to TRBJ2-3; a possible D gene is TRBD2 (7 bases). Between the trimmed V and J ends, which lost 0 bases and 0 bases, there was a span of 14 bases. The V gene's germline CDR1 is SGDLS and CDR2 YYNGEE. The CDR3 covers 17 residues. This CDR3 reads CASSVEGGAASTDTQYF. CDR3 in DNA: TGTGCCAGCAGCGTAGAAGGGGGGGCAGCTAGCACAGATACGCAGTATTTT. The entire variable domain, with the rest obtained from reference TRBV9 and TRBJ2-3, is as follows: DSGVTQTPKHLITATGQRVTLRCSPRSGDLSVYWYQQSLDQGLQFLIQYYNGEERAKGNILERFSAQQFPDLHSELNLSSLELGDSALYFCASSVEGGAASTDTQYFGPGTRLTVL.

The chain uses TRBV6-1 and TRBJ2-7; possible D gene TRBD1, 5 bases. The CDR3 sequence is 14 residues long. Trimming cost V 4 bases and J 4 bases, with 14 bases left between them. Germline values: CDR1 MNHNS, CDR2 SASEGT. CDR3 sequence: CASSGGRTRYEQYF. The CDR3 DNA follows: TGTGCCAGCAGTGGGGGTAGGACACGATACGAGCAGTACTTC.

To note about this clone: Different DNA sequences within this sample yield the same CDR3. The chain joins TRBV25-1 to TRBJ2-3, with 9 bases lining up with TRBD2. The CDR3 is 15 residues long. The V gene end was trimmed by 3 bases and the J gene end by 3 bases; junction bases not matched to a gene: 4. The germline V gene encodes CDR1 MGHDK and CDR2 SYGVNS. The CDR3 sequence is CASSEGGRGTDTQYF. CDR3 sequence (DNA): TGTGCCAGCAGTGAGGGCGGGAGGGGGACAGATACGCAGTATTTT.

V and J are TRBV19 and TRBJ2-1; D uncertain. Germline V gene lookup returns CDR1 LNHDA and CDR2 SQIVND (reference sequence). The V and J ends lost 7 bases and 8 bases respectively, with 15 bases between them. The CDR3 contains 13 residues. DNA of the CDR3: TGTGCCAGTACCCCAACCAGATTACATGAGCAGTTCTTC. Its protein product is CASTPTRLHEQFF. The full variable domain, completed using reference TRBV19 and TRBJ2-1, is DGGITQSPKYLFRKEGQNVTLSCEQNLNHDAMYWYRQDPGQGLRLIYYSQIVNDFQKGDIAEGYSVSREKKESFPLTVTSAQKNPTAFYLCASTPTRLHEQFFGPGTRLTVL.

This clone occurred once. This rearrangement joins TRBV5-6 to TRBJ2-5; possibly TRBD2 for D (5 bases). Between the trimmed V and J ends, which lost 4 bases and 7 bases, there was a span of 11 bases. Germline V CDR1 and CDR2: SGHDT, YYEEEE. The CDR3 is 12 amino acids. CDR3 loop: CASSAPEGTQYF. The CDR3 DNA is TGTGCCAGCAGCGCCCCCGAGGGGACCCAGTACTTC.

J is TRBJ1-1 and V is TRBV29-1; 9 nucleotides agree with TRBD1. With V trimmed by 7 bases and J by 5 bases, 8 bases remained unmatched. Germline-derived CDR1 and CDR2 are SQVTM and ANQGSEA. The length of the CDR3 is 13 residues. CDR3 nucleotides: TGCAGCGGTAACAGGGGGCTTGGGACTGAAGCTTTCTTT. Translation: CSGNRGLGTEAFF.

About this clone: The CDR3 does not close with the conserved phenylalanine or tryptophan, likely indicating a read error. The DNA is left out, because the CDR3 cannot be placed on it with certainty; the CDR3 is given as TCRdb lists it. The chain recombines TRBV15 with TRBJ2-7; the table's D call, TRBD2, was not checked against the DNA. In germline, CDR1 is LNHNV, CDR2 YYDKDF (reference sequence). The CDR3 sequence runs 13 residues, both termini included. The CDR3 reads CATSRAFFDEGTY.

The chain has TRBV7-2 and TRBJ2-7, with 10 bases matching TRBD1. The length of the CDR3 is 14 residues. The V gene end was trimmed by 3 bases and the J gene end by 11 bases; junction bases not matched to a gene: 10. Germline assignment: CDR1 SGHTA and CDR2 FQGNSA. In DNA, the CDR3 is TGTGCCAGCAGCTTCAGGACAGGGGGGCGGTTGGAGTACTTC. It specifies CASSFRTGGRLEYF.

This rearrangement joins TRBV5-5 to TRBJ2-1; D unresolved. Trimming left V 1 base short and J 8 bases short, with 16 bases between. Germline V gives CDR1 SGHKS, CDR2 YYEKEE (reference sequence). The CDR3 extends over 15 amino acids. The CDR3 region has the DNA TGTGCCAGCAGCTTGTTGATAGCTGGAAGGGATGAGCAGTTCTTC. It is translated as CASSLLIAGRDEQFF.